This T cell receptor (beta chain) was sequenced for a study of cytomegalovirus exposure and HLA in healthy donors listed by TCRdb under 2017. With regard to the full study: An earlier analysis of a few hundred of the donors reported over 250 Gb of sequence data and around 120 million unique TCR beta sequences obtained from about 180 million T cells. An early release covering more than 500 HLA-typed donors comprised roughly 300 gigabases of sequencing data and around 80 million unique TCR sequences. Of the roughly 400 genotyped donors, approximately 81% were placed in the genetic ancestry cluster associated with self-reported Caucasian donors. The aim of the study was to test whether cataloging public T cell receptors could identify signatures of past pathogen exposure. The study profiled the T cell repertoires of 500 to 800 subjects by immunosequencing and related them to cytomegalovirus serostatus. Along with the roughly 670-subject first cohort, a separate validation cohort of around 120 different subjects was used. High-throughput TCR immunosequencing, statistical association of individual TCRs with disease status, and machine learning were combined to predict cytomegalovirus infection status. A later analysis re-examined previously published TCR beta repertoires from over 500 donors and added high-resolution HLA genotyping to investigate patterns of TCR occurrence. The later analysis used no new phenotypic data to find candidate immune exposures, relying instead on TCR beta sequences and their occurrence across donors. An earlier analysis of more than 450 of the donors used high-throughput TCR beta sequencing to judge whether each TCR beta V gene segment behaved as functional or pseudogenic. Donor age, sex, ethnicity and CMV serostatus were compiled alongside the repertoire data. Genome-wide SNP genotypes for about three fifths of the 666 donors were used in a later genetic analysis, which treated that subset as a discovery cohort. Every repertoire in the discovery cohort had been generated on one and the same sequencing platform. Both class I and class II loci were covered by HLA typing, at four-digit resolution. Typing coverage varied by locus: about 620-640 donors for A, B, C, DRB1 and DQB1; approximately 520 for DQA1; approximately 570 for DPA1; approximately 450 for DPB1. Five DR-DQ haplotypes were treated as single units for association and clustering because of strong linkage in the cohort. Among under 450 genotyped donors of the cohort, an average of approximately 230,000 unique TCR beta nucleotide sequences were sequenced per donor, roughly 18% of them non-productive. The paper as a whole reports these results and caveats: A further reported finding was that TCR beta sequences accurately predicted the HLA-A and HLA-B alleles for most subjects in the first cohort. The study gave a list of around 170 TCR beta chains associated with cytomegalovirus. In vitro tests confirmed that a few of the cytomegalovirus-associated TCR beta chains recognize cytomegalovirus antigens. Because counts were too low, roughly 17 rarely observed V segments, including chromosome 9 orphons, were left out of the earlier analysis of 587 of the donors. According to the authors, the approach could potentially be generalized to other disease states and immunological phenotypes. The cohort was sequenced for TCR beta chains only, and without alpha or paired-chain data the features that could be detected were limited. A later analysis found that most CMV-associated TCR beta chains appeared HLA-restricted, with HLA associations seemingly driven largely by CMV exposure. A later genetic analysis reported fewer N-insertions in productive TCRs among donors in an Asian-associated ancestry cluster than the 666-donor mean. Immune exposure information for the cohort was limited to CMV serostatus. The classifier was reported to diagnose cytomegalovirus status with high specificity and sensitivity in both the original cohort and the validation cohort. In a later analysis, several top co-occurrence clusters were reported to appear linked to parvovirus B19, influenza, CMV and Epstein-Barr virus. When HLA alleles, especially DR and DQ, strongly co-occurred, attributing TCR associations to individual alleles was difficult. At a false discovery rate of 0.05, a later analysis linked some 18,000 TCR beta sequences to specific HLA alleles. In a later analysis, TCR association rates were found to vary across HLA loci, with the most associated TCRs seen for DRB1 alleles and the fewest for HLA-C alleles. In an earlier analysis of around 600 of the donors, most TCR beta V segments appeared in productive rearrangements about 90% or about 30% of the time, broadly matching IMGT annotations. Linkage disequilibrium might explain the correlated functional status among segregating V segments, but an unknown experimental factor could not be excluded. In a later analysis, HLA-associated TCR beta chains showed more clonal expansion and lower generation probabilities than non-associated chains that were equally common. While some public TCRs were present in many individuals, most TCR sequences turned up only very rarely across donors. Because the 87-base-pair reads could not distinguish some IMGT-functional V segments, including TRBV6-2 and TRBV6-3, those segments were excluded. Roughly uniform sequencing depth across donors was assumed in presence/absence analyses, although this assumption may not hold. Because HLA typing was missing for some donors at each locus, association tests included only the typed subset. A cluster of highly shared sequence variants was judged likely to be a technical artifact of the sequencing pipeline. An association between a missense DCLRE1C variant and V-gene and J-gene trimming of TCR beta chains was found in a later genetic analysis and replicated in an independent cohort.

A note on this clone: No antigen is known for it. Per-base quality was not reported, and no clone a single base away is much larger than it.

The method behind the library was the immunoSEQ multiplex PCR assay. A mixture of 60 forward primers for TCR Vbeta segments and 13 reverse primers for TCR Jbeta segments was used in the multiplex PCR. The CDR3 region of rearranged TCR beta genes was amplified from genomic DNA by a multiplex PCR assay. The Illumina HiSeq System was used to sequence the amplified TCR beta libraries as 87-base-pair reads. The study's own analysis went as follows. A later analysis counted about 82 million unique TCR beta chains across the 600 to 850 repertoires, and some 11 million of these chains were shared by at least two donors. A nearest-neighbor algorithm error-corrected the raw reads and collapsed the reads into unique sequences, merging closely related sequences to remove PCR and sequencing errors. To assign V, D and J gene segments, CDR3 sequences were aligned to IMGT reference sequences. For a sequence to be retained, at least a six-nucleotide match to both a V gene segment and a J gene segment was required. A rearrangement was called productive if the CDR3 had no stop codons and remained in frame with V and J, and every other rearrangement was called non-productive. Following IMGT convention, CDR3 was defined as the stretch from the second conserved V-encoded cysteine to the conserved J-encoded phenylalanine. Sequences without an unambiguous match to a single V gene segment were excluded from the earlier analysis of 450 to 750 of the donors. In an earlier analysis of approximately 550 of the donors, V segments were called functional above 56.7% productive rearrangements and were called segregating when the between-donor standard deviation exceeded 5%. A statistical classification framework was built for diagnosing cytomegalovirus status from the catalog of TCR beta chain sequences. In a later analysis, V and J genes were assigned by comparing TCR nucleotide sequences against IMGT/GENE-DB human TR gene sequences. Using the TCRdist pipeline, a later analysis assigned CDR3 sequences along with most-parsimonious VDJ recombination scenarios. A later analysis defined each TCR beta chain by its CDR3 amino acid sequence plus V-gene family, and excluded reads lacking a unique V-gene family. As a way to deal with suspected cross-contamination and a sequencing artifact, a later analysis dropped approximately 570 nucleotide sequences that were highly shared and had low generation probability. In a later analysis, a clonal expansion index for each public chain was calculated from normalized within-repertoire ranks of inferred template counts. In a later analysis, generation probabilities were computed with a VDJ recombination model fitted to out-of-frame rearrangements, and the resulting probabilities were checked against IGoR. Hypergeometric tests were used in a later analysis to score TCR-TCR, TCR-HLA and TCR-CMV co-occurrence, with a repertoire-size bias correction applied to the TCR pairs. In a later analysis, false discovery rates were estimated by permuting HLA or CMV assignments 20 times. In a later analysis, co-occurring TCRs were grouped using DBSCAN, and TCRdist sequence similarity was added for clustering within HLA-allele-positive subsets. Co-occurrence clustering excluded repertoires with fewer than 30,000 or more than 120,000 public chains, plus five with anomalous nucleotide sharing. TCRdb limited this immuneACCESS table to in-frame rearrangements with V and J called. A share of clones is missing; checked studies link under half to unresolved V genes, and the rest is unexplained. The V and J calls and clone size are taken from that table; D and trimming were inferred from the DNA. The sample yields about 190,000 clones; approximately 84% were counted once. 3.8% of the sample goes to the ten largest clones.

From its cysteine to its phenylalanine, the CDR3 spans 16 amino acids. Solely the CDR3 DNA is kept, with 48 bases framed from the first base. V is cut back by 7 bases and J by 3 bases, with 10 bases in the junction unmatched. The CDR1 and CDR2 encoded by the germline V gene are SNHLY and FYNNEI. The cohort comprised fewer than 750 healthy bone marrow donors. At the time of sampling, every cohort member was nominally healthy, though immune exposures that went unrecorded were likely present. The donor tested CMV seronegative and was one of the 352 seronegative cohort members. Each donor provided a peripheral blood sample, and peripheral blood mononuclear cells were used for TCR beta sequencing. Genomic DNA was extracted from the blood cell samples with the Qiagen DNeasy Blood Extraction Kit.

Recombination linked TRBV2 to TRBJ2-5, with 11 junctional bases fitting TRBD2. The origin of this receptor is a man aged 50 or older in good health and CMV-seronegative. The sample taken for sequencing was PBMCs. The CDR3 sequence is CASKGLAGGPEETQYF. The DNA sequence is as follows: TGTGCCAGCAAGGGGCTAGCGGGGGGTCCCGAAGAGACCCAGTACTTC.